What follows is one T cell receptor beta chain and its context. Assay used: immunoSEQ multiplex PCR; TCRdb lists only in-frame clones, some missing. Among about 15,000 clones listed, 80% were seen once. CDR3 size: 16 residues. CDR1 and CDR2 (germline): MGHRA, YSYEKL. The V gene lost 0 bases and the J gene lost 4 bases, with 13 bases spanning the gap. The data were obtained in a study of OX40 agonist ivuxolimab in advanced cancers. In the study overall: Patients assigned to dose escalation were diagnosed with hepatocellular carcinoma, melanoma, renal cell or head and neck cancer.

V and J are TRBV4-1 and TRBJ2-1, with a weak D call TRBD1 (6 bases). This specimen was CD4+ or CD8+ T cells sorted from blood, taken in a trial of the OX40 agonist ivuxolimab. The clonotype comes from an adult with an advanced solid tumor such as melanoma, head and neck, liver or kidney cancer. The CDR3 nucleotides read TGCGCCAGCAGCCAAGAACAGGGATCAGAATACAATGAGCAGTTCTTC. It codes for CASSQEQGSEYNEQFF.